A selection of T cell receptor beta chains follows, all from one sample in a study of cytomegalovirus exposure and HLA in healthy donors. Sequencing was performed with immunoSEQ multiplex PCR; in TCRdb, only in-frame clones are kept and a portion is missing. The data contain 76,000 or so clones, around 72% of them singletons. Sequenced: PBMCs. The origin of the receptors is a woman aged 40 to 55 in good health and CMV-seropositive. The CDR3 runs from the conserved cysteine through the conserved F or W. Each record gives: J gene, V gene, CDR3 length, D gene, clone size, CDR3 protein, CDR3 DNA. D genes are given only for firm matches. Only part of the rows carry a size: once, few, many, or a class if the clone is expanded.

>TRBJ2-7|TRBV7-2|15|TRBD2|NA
CASSLAASGRHEQYF
TGTGCCAGCAGCTTAGCGGCTAGCGGGAGGCACGAGCAGTACTTC
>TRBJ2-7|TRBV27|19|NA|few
CASRRGGGDLVGRLVGSHF
TGTGCCAGCAGGCGTGGGGGGGGCGACCTAGTGGGGAGGTTGGTTGGTTCGCACTTC
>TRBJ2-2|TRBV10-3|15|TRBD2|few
CAISESGGITGELFF
TGTGCCATCAGTGAGTCCGGGGGGATCACCGGGGAGCTGTTTTTT
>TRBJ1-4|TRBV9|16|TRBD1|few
CASSVWTGQDNEKLFF
TGTGCCAGCAGCGTCTGGACAGGCCAAGACAATGAAAAACTGTTTTTT
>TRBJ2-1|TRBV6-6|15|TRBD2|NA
CASTGGGDSYNEQFF
TGTGCCAGCACGGGCGGGGGGGACTCCTACAATGAGCAGTTCTTC
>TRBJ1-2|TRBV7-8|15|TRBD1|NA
CASSLRGRHDYGYTF
TGTGCCAGCAGCTTAAGGGGGCGACACGACTATGGCTACACCTTC
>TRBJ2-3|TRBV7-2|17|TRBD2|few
CASSSGTSGGAIDTQYF
TGTGCCAGCAGCTCAGGGACTAGCGGGGGGGCCATAGATACGCAGTATTTT
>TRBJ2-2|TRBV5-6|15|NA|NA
CASSLKTSDTGELFF
TGTGCCAGCAGCTTGAAGACTAGTGACACCGGGGAGCTGTTTTTT
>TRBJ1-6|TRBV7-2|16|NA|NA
CASSTSAGAYNSPLHF
TGTGCCAGCAGCACCTCTGCAGGGGCCTATAATTCACCCCTCCACTTT
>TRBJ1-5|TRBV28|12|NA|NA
CASNLSNQPQHF
TGTGCCAGCAATCTTAGCAATCAGCCCCAGCATTTT
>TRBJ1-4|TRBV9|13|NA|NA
CASRLAANEKLFF
TGTGCCAGCAGATTGGCCGCTAATGAAAAACTGTTTTTT
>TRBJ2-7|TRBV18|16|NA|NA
CASSPRGLINSYEQYF
TGTGCCAGCTCACCACGGGGCCTAATTAACTCCTACGAGCAGTACTTC
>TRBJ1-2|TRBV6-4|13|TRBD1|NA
CASSRDRNYGYTF
TGTGCCAGCAGTCGGGACAGAAACTATGGCTACACCTTC
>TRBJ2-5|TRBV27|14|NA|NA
CASSFSGRKRPQYF
TGTGCCAGCAGTTTCTCCGGCAGGAAGAGACCCCAGTACTTC
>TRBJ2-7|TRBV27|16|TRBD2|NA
CASSFSAGVETYEQYF
TGTGCCAGCAGTTTTAGCGCGGGAGTAGAAACCTACGAGCAGTACTTC
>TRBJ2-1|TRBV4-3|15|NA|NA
CASSQERGGYNEQFF
TGCGCCAGCAGCCAAGAAAGAGGAGGCTACAATGAGCAGTTCTTC
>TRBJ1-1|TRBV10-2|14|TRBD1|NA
CASRGNRGSTEAFF
TGCGCCAGCAGAGGGAACAGGGGGAGCACTGAAGCTTTCTTT
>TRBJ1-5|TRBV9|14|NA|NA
CASSVGRGNQPQHF
TGTGCCAGCAGCGTAGGCAGGGGTAATCAGCCCCAGCATTTT
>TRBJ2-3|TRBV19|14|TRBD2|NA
CASSIRGGTDTQYF
TGTGCCAGTAGTATACGGGGGGGCACAGATACGCAGTATTTT
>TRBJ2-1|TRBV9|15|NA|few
CASSVVPVSQDEQFF
TGTGCCAGCAGCGTAGTTCCGGTCAGCCAGGATGAGCAGTTCTTC
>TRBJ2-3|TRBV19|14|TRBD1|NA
CASKWTGEGDTQYF
TGTGCCAGTAAGTGGACAGGGGAGGGAGATACGCAGTATTTT
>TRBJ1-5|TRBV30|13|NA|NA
CAWSVGANQPQHF
TGTGCCTGGAGTGTAGGGGCCAATCAGCCCCAGCATTTT
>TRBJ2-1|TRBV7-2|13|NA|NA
CASSSPPGSRQFF
TGTGCCAGCAGCTCTCCCCCGGGGAGCCGCCAGTTCTTC
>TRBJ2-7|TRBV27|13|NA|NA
CASHREGTYEQYF
TGTGCCAGCCACAGGGAAGGCACCTACGAGCAGTACTTC
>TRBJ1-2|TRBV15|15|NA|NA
CATKPRRGLDYGYTF
TGTGCCACCAAACCCCGGAGGGGTTTGGACTATGGCTACACCTTC
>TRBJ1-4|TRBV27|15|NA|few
CASKTGGALYEELFF
TGTGCCAGCAAAACAGGTGGGGCCCTCTATGAGGAACTGTTTTTT
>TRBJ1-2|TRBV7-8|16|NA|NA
CASSLAGQVPFYGYTF
TGTGCCAGCAGCTTAGCGGGACAAGTTCCTTTCTATGGCTACACCTTC
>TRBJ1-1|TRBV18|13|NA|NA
CASIAGMNTEAFF
TGTGCCAGTATTGCGGGGATGAACACTGAAGCTTTCTTT